This T cell receptor (beta chain) was sequenced in a study of CD8+ T cells in alopecia areata. In the study overall: Once tofacitinib had been taken for 6 to 18 months, 6 months off drug followed.

From PBMCs, CD4+ and CD8+ T cells were sorted. RNA was isolated and reverse transcribed to cDNA, the sequencing template. Data came from immunoSEQ multiplex PCR; TCRdb stores just in-frame clones and leaves some out. The top ten hold 0.45% of the sample, which has 220,000 or so clones, 50% to 65% seen once. Only a few counts were recorded for this clone. With 2 bases removed from V and 4 bases from J, the gap between germline ends came to 16 bases. CDR3 length: 16 amino acids. Per the germline V gene, CDR1 is MGHRA and CDR2 is YSYEKL. The chain couples TRBV4-1 to TRBJ2-3; D is perhaps TRBD1 (6 bases). This clonotype was obtained from a human donor with alopecia areata. Sequenced here: CD4+ T cells sorted from blood, sampled at week 0. The CDR3 DNA sequence: TGCGCCAGCAGCCAAACAGGGAATCGAATGGCAGATACGCAGTATTTT. This gives the protein CASSQTGNRMADTQYF.